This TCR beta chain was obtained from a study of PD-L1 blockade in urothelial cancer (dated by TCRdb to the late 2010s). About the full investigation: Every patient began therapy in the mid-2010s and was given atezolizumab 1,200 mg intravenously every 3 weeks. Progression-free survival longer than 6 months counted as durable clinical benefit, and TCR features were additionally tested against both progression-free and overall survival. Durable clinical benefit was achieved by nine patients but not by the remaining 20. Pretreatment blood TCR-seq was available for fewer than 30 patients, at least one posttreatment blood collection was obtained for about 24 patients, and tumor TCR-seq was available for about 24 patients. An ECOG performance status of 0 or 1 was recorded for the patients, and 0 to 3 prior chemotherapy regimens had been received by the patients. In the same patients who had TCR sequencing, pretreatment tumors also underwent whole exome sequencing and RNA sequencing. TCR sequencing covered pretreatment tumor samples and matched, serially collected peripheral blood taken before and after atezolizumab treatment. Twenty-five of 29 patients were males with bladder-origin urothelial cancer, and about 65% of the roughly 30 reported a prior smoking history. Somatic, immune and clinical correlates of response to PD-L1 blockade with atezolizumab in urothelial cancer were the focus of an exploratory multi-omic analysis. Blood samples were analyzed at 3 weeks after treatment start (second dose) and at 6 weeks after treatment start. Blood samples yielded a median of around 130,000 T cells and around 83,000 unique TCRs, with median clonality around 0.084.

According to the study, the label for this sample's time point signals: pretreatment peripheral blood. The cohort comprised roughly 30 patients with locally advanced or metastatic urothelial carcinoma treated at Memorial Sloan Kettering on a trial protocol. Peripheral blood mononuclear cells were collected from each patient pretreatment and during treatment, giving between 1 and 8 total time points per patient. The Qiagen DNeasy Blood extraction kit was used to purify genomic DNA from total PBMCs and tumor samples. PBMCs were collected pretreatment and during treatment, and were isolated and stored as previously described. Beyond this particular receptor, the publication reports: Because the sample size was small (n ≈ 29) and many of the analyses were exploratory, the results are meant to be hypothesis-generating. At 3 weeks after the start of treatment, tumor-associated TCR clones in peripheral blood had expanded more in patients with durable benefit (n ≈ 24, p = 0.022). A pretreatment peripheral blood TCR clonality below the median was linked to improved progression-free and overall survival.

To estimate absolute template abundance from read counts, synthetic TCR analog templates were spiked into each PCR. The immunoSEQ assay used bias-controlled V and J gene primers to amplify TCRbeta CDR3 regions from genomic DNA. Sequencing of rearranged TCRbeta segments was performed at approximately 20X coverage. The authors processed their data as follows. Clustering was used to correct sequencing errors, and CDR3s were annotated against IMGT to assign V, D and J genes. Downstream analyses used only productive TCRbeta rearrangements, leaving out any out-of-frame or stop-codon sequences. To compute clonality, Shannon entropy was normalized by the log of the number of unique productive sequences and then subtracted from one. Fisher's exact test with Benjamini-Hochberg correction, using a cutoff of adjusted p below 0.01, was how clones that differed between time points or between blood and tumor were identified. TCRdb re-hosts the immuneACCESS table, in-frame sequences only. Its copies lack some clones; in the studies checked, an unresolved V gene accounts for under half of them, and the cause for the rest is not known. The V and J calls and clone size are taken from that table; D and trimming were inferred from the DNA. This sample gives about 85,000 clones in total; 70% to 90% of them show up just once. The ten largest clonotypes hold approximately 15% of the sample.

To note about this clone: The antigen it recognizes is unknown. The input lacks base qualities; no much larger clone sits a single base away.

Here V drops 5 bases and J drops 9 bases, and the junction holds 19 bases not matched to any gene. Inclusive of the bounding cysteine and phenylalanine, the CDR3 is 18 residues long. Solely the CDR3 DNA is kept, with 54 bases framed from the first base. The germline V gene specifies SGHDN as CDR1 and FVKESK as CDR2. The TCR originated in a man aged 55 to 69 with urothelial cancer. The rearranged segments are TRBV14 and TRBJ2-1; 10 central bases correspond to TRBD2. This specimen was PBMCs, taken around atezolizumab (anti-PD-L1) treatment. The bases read TGTGCCAGCAGCTTACGCCGACTAGCGGGTGGGTTTGTCGGTGAGCAGTTCTTC. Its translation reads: CASSLRRLAGGFVGEQFF.